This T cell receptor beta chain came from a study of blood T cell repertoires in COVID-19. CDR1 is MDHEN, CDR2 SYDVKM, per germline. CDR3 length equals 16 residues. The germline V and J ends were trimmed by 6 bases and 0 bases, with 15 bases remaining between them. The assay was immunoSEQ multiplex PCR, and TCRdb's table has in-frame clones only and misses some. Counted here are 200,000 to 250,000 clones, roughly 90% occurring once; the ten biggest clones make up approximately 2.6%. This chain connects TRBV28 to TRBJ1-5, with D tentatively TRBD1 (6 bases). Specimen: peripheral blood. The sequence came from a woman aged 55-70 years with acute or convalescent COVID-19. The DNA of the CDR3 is TGTGCCAGCAGGATACAGGGTGGTGGTAGCAATCAGCCCCAGCATTTT. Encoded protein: CASRIQGGGSNQPQHF. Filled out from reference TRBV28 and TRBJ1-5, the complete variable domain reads DVKVTQSSRYLVKRTGEKVFLECVQDMDHENMFWYRQDPGLGLRLIYFSYDVKMKEKGDIPEGYSVSREKKERFSLILESASTNQTSMYLCASRIQGGGSNQPQHFGDGTRLSIL.